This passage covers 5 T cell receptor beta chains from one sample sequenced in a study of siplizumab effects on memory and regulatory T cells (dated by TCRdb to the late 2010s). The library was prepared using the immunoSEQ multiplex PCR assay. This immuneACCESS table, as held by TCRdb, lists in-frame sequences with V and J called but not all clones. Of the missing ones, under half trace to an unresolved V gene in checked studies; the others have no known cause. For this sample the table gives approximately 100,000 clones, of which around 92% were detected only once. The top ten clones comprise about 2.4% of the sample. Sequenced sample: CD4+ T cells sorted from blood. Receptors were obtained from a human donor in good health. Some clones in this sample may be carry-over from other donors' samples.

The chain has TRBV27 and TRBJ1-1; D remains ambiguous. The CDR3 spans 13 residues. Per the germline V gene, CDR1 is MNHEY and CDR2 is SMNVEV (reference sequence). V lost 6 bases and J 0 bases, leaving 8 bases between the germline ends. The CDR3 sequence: CASRKGMNTEAFF. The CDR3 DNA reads TGTGCCAGCAGAAAGGGAATGAACACTGAAGCTTTCTTT.

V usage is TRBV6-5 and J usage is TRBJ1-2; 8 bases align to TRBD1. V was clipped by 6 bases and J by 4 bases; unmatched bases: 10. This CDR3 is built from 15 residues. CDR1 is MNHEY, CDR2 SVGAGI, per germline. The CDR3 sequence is CASSTLRTGSYGYTF. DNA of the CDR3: TGTGCCAGCAGCACACTTCGGACAGGGAGCTATGGCTACACCTTC.

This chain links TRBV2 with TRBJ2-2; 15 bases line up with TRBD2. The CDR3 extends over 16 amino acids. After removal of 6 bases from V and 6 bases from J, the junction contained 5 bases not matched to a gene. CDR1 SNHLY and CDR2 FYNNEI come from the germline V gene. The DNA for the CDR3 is TGTGCCAGCAGCCTAAGGACTAGCGGGAGGGCCGGGGAGCTGTTTTTT. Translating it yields CASSLRTSGRAGELFF.

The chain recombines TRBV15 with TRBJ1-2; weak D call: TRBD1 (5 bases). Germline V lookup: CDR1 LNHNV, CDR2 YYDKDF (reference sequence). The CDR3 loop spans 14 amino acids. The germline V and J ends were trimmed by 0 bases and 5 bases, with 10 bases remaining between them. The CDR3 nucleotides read TGTGCCACCAGCAGAGACAGGGCTTTGTATGGCTACACCTTC. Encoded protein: CATSRDRALYGYTF.

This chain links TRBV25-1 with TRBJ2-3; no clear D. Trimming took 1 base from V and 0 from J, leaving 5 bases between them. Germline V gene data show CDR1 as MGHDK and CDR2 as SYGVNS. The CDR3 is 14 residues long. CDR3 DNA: TGTGCCAGCAGTGAATTAGCTAGCACAGATACGCAGTATTTT. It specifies CASSELASTDTQYF.